Listed here is a single TCR beta chain. The antigen remains undetermined. This specimen comes from a study of T cell clonotyping in hematopoietic cell transplantation. From germline, CDR1 is SQVTM and CDR2 ANQGSEA. This CDR3 region has 14 residues. V shed 5 bases and J shed 4 bases, with 17 bases lying between them. Study observations and caveats: Pathologically expanded recipient clonotypes increased progressively from day 30 to day 180 as diversity fell.

The time point was: recipient sample about 28 days before transplant, after cytoreduction. Measured with immunoSEQ multiplex PCR; TCRdb has only the in-frame clones, and not every one. This table has about 41,000 clones, around 80% appearing once. The TCR was taken from a man in his fifties or sixties with myelodysplastic syndrome. Some clones in this sample may be carry-over from other donors' samples. The specimen was peripheral blood mononuclear cells, collected before stem cell transplant. The chain links TRBV29-1 to TRBJ1-1, with D possibly matching TRBD1 (6 bases). CDR3 region: CSVRWGLRGTEAFF. DNA of the CDR3: TGCAGCGTTAGGTGGGGGCTGCGGGGCACTGAAGCTTTCTTT.